This T cell receptor (beta chain) was found in a study of metastatic and nonmetastatic thyroid tumors. Study information: Peripheral blood and tumor or nodule samples from malignant and benign thyroid patients were compared.

The CDR3 covers 16 residues. The trim removed 0 bases at V and 2 bases at J, leaving 6 bases unmatched. Germline loops: CDR1 MNHNY, CDR2 SVGAGI (reference sequence). This clone occurred a few times. Its target is unknown. No treatment of any kind had been given to any patient before thyroid surgery. The authors' processing: A classifier of distant metastasis in papillary thyroid cancer was built from CDR3 differences (across clinicopathological groups). TCRdb re-called clones from the PCR reads using MiXCR. Clone size and V and J calls follow TCRdb, not the original study. This sample carries approximately 13,000 clones, 30% to 35% of them seen once, and the ten largest clones take approximately 24%. Whole-study findings and limits: Versus benign nodules, malignant thyroid tumors reportedly had significantly higher TCR beta diversity, in blood and tumor.

Material for sequencing was tumor tissue. This receptor was obtained from a female donor with papillary thyroid cancer or a benign thyroid nodule (not recorded which). Some clones in this sample may be carry-over from other donors' samples. This chain links TRBV6-6 with TRBJ2-7; TRBD2 aligns across 8 bases. For the CDR3, the DNA is TGTGCCAGCAGTTACTCCGGGACTAGGATTCCCTACGAGCAGTACTTC. It encodes CASSYSGTRIPYEQYF.